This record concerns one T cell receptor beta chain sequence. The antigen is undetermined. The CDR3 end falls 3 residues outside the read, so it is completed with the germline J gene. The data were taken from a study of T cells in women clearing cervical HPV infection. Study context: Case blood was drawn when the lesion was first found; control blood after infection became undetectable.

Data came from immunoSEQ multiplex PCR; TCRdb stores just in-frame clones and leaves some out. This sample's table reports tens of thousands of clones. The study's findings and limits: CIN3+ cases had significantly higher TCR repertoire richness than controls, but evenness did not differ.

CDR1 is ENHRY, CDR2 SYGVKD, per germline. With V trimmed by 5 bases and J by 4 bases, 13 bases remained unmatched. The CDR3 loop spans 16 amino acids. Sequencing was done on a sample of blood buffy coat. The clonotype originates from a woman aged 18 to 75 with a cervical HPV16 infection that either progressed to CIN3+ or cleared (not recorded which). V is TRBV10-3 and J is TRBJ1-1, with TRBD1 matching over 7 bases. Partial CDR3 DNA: TGTGCCATCAGTAAGGGGGCGTTAGGTTCGAGCACTGAA. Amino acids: CAISKGALGSSTE. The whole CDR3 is CAISKGALGSSTEAFF.